Included here is one T cell receptor (beta chain) sequence, with context. Antigen: not known. Assay used: immunoSEQ multiplex PCR; TCRdb lists only in-frame clones, some missing. The sample lists about 170,000 clones; about 87% were seen once. The sample originates from a study of cytomegalovirus exposure and HLA in healthy donors. Study results and caveats: Through in vitro validation, a few CMV-associated chains were shown to be specific for CMV antigens. A list of roughly 160 TCR beta chains associated with cytomegalovirus was given.

This CDR3 spans 14 amino acids. The V end lost 2 bases, the J end lost 5 bases, and 12 bases lay between the germline ends. The germline CDR1 and CDR2 sequences are MNHNY and SVGAGI (reference sequence). The donors formed part of the approximately 130-subject validation cohort, distinct from the roughly 640-subject first cohort. The clonotype was recovered from a young woman in good health and CMV-seronegative. This chain joins TRBV6-6 and TRBJ1-1, with TRBD1 as a possible D gene (6 bases). Sequencing was done on a sample of PBMCs. In DNA form, the CDR3 reads TGTGCCAGCAGTTACGGGCAGGGGAGAACTGAAGCTTTCTTT. Its translation: CASSYGQGRTEAFF.